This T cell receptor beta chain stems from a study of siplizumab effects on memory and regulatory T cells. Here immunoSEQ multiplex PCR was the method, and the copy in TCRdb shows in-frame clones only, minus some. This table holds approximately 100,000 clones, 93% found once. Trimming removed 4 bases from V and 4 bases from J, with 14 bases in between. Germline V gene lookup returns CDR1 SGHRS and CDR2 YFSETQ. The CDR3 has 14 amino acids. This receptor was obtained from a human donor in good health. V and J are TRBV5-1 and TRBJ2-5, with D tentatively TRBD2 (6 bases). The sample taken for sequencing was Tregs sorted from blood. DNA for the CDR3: TGCGCCAGCAGCCCCTGGCGGGGAGGAGAGACCCAGTACTTC. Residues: CASSPWRGGETQYF.